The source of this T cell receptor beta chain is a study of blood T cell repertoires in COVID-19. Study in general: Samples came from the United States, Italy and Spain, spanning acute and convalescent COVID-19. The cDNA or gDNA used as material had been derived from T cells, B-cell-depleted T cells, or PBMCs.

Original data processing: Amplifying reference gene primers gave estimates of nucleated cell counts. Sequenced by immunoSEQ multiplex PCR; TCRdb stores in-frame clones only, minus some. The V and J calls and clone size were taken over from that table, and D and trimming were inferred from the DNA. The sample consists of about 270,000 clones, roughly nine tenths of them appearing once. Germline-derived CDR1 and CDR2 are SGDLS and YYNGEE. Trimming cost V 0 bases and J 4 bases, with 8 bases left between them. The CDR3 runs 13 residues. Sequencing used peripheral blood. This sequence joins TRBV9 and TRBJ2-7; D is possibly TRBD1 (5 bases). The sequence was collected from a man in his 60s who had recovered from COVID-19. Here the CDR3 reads CASSVEPGYEQYF. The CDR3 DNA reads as TGTGCCAGCAGCGTAGAGCCAGGGTACGAGCAGTACTTC.